This TCR beta chain was sequenced in a study of cytomegalovirus exposure and HLA in healthy donors. Study-level results: The listing of 150 to 200 TCR beta chains classed them as cytomegalovirus-associated. Immune exposure was documented only through CMV serostatus. Earlier analysis yielded a pattern in which most TCR beta V segments were productive about 87% or about 30% of the time.

This clone was counted between two and nine times. What it recognizes is unknown. Participants comprised healthy donors of bone marrow. The germline V and J ends were trimmed by 7 bases and 1 base, with 13 bases remaining between them. The CDR3 has 14 amino acids. The germline V gene encodes CDR1 SNHLY and CDR2 FYNNEI. Both 60 Vbeta primers and 13 Jbeta primers went into the PCR. This table comes from immunoSEQ multiplex PCR, and its TCRdb copy is limited to in-frame clones, with some not included. This sample has 180,000 or so clones, with approximately 84% found just once. Sequencing used PBMCs. V usage is TRBV2 and J usage is TRBJ1-1, with a weak D call TRBD1 (5 bases). This clonotype originated in a female donor in good health and CMV-seronegative. CDR3 residues: CASTYRQTNTEAFF. The CDR3 DNA reads TGTGCCAGCACATACCGACAGACGAACACTGAAGCTTTCTTT.